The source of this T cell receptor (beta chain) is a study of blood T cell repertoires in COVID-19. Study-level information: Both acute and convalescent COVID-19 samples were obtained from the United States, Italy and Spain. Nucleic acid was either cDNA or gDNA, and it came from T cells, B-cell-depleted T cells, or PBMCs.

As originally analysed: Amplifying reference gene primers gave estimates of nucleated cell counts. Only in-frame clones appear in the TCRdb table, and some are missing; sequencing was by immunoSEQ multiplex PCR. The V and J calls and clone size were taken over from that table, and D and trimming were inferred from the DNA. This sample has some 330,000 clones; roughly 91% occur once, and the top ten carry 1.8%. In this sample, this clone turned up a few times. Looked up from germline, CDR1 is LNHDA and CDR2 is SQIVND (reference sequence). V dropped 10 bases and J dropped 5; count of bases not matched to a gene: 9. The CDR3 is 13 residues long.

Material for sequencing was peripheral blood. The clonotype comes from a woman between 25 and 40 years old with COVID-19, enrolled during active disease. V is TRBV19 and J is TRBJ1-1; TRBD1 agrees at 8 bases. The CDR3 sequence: CAIMDRVGTEAFF. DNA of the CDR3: TGTGCCATTATGGACAGGGTGGGGACTGAAGCTTTCTTT.